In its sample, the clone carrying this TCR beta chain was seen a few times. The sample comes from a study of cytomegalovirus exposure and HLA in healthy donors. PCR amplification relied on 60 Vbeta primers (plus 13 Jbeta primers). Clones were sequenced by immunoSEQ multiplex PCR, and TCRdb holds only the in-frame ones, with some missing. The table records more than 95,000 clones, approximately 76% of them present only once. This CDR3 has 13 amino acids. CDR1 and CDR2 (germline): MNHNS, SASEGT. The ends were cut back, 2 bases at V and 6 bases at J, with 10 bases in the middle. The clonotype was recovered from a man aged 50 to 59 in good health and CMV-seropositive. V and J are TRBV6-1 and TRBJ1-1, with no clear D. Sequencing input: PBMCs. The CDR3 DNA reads TGTGCCAGCAGTGAACTCGGGGTTTCTGAAGCTTTCTTT. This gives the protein CASSELGVSEAFF.